The 23 T cell receptor beta chains in this list originate from one sample, sequenced in a study of beta chain features in type 1 diabetes. Expressed TCRB transcripts were sequenced, since all the RNA that had been isolated was reverse transcribed. Sequenced by immunoSEQ multiplex PCR; TCRdb stores in-frame clones only, minus some. The sample has about half a million clones, over 10% seen once. The sequencing input was naive CD4+ T cells from blood. Receptors were obtained from a woman between 18 and 29 years old in good health.

With regard to this clone: One junction end disagrees with the germline gene, perhaps due to a read error. The chain joins TRBV15 to TRBJ2-1, with 11 nucleotides matching TRBD2. In germline, CDR1 is LNHNV, CDR2 YYDKDF (reference sequence). This CDR3 has 18 residues. CDR3 amino acids: CATRRPGTSGGRYGEQFF. In nucleotides, the CDR3 is TGTGCCACCCGCAGACCCGGGACTAGCGGAGGTCGCTACGGTGAGCAGTTCTTC.

The chain links TRBV29-1 to TRBJ1-1; 9 nucleotides agree with TRBD1. CDR3 length: 17 residues. CDR1 and CDR2 (germline): SQVTM, ANQGSEA. V lost 1 base and J lost 5; bases outside the gene matches: 14. The chain's CDR3 is CSVEGLRWTGAGTEAFF. As DNA, the CDR3 is TGCAGCGTTGAAGGGCTCCGGTGGACAGGGGCTGGGACTGAAGCTTTCTTT.

Comment on this clone: Other DNA sequences of this sample code for an identical CDR3. The chain joins TRBV30 to TRBJ2-3; D remains ambiguous. V shed 3 bases and J shed 3 bases, with 10 bases lying between them. This CDR3 region has 13 residues. Germline V gives CDR1 GTSNPN, CDR2 SVGIG (reference sequence). The CDR3 coding sequence is TGTGCCTGGAGGGCCACTGGGACAGATACGCAGTATTTT. Protein sequence: CAWRATGTDTQYF.

In this sample, this clone turned up a few times. This sequence joins TRBV18 and TRBJ2-7; no definite D call. CDR1 KGHSH and CDR2 LQKENI come from the germline V gene. V gave up 2 bases and J gave up 5 bases, with 10 bases separating them. CDR3 length: 13 amino acids. The CDR3, as DNA: TGTGCCAGCTCACCAACAGCTTCCAACGAGCAGTACGTC. Translation gives CASSPTASNEQYV.

The gene calls are TRBV5-1 and TRBJ2-5; D uncertain. Trimming removed 5 bases from V and 2 bases from J, with 16 bases in between. This CDR3 has 15 amino acids. Germline CDR1 reads SGHRS; CDR2 reads YFSETQ. CDR3 region: CASSFGSGEQETQYF. CDR3 in DNA: TGCGCCAGCAGTTTCGGCAGTGGGGAACAAGAGACCCAGTACTTC.

This clone was observed a handful of times. The V gene is TRBV14, the J gene TRBJ2-3; D uncertain. Germline CDR1 SGHDN, CDR2 FVKESK. This CDR3 spans 12 amino acids. The V gene lost 0 bases and the J gene lost 6 bases, with 4 bases spanning the gap. In DNA, the CDR3 is TGTGCCAGCAGCCAAGAATCCGATACGCAGTATTTT. This translates into CASSQESDTQYF.

The gene calls are TRBV11-1 and TRBJ1-1; 10 bases align to TRBD1. Germline CDR1 reads SGHAT; CDR2 reads FQDESV (reference sequence). This CDR3 is 15 amino acids long. V dropped 5 bases and J dropped 2; count of bases not matched to a gene: 5. The CDR3 nucleotides read TGTGCCAGCAGCCCCCGACAGGGGGCTAACACTGAAGCTTTCTTT. Encoded protein: CASSPRQGANTEAFF. Together with reference TRBV11-1 and TRBJ1-1, the CDR3 gives the full variable domain: EAEVAQSPRYKITEKSQAVAFWCDPISGHATLYWYRQILGQGPELLVQFQDESVVDDSQLPKDRFSAERLKGVDSTLKIQPAELGDSAMYLCASSPRQGANTEAFFGQGTRLTVV.

V is TRBV6-1 and J is TRBJ2-5; 9 positions match TRBD1. Germline trimming cut 6 bases from V and 5 bases from J; bases unmatched to any gene: 7. The CDR3 totals 14 residues. Germline loops: CDR1 MNHNS, CDR2 SASEGT. The CDR3: CASRMGQGGETQYF. CDR3 nucleotides: TGTGCCAGCAGGATGGGACAGGGCGGGGAGACCCAGTACTTC.

The CDR3 coding sequence is TGTGCCAGTAGTACACAGGGGAGATTCGAAAAACTGTTTTTT. Its protein is CASSTQGRFEKLFF. V usage is TRBV19 and J usage is TRBJ1-4; 7 nucleotides line up with TRBD1. Germline V gene lookup returns CDR1 LNHDA and CDR2 SQIVND (reference sequence). The CDR3 consists of 14 residues. V was clipped by 4 bases and J by 8 bases; unmatched bases: 7.

V and J are TRBV18 and TRBJ2-3; D gene ambiguous. This CDR3 has 14 amino acids. Trimming took off 2 bases at V and 2 bases at J, with 8 bases between the two ends. Per germline, CDR1 KGHSH and CDR2 LQKENI. The CDR3 coding sequence is TGTGCCAGCTCACCAAAGGCAGACACAGATACGCAGTATTTT. Translated, it gives CASSPKADTDTQYF. Based on the CDR3 plus reference TRBV18 and TRBJ2-3, the full variable domain is NAGVMQNPRHLVRRRGQEARLRCSPMKGHSHVYWYRQLPEEGLKFMVYLQKENIIDESGMPKERFSAEFPKEGPSILRIQQVVRGDSAAYFCASSPKADTDTQYFGPGTRLTVL.

Regarding this clone: This CDR3 is also generated by other DNA sequences in the sample. The DNA for the CDR3 is TGTGCCAGCAGCCTTCCGGGACTAGCGGCCACAGATACGCAGTATTTT. Residues: CASSLPGLAATDTQYF. This rearrangement joins TRBV14 to TRBJ2-3, with TRBD2 matching over 11 bases. Germline lookup yields CDR1 SGHDN and CDR2 FVKESK. The CDR3 covers 16 residues. Trimming took 4 bases from V and 2 from J; bases not matched to a gene: 5.

The gene calls are TRBV4-3 and TRBJ1-1; D not resolved. V was cut by 3 bases and J by 6 bases, with 14 bases left in between. The CDR3 has 14 residues. Looked up from germline, CDR1 is LGHNA and CDR2 is YSLEER. CDR3 amino acids: CASSQAEGGAEAFF. CDR3 nucleotide sequence: TGCGCCAGCAGCCAGGCAGAGGGTGGCGCTGAAGCTTTCTTT.

V and J are TRBV29-1 and TRBJ2-3; TRBD1 matches at 10 bases. The CDR3 consists of 14 residues. The germline gives CDR1 SQVTM, CDR2 ANQGSEA. V lost 6 bases and J lost 1; bases outside the gene matches: 4. The chain's CDR3 is CSVRQGAGTDTQYF. The DNA of the CDR3 is TGCAGCGTACGACAGGGGGCGGGCACAGATACGCAGTATTTT.

The V gene is TRBV6-4, the J gene TRBJ2-2, with D possibly TRBD2 on 5 matching bases. V was trimmed by 6 bases and J by 5 bases, leaving 13 bases between them. CDR1 and CDR2 from the germline V gene are MRHNA and SNTAGT. The CDR3 is 14 amino acids. The CDR3 loop is CASRNTRSTGELFF. The CDR3 bases are TGTGCCAGCAGGAATACTAGGTCGACCGGGGAGCTGTTTTTT.

V and J are TRBV4-1 and TRBJ1-3, with 12 bases lining up with TRBD1. The CDR3 totals 16 residues. The V gene's germline CDR1 is MGHRA and CDR2 YSYEKL. V shed 1 base and J 7 bases; nucleotides not matched to a gene: 5. The CDR3 DNA reads as TGCGCCAGCAGCCAAGTGGGGACAGGGGGCAGGAACACCATATATTTT. It translates to CASSQVGTGGRNTIYF.

This clone was counted a few times. This chain connects TRBV19 to TRBJ2-7; D remains ambiguous. This CDR3 is 12 amino acids long. V lost 11 bases and J lost 3, with 14 bases in between. CDR1 is LNHDA and CDR2 is SQIVND in the germline V gene (reference sequence). The CDR3 DNA sequence: TGTGCCCCCCGCCACCCAGGCTACGAGCAGTACTTC. Its protein product is CAPRHPGYEQYF.

The rearrangement links TRBV7-9 to TRBJ2-5; unclear D gene. V was trimmed by 0 bases and J by 2 bases, leaving 13 bases between them. The CDR3 length is 16 residues. Germline values: CDR1 SEHNR, CDR2 FQNEAQ (reference sequence). CDR3 in DNA: TGTGCCAGCAGCTTAGCGGGAACGAAGCAACAAGAGACCCAGTACTTC. Translated, it gives CASSLAGTKQQETQYF.

This rearrangement joins TRBV7-9 to TRBJ2-1; 9 positions agree with TRBD2. The CDR3 has 15 residues. J was trimmed by 6 bases and V by 2 bases; bases with no gene match: 5. The germline V gene encodes CDR1 SEHNR and CDR2 FQNEAQ (reference sequence). The CDR3: CASSLLAGGGNEQFF. CDR3 nucleotide sequence: TGTGCCAGCAGCTTACTGGCGGGAGGGGGCAATGAGCAGTTCTTC.

A few counts support this clone. The genes are TRBV25-1 and TRBJ1-6, with a weak D call TRBD1 (5 bases). The CDR3 runs to 13 residues. Trimming stripped 8 bases from V and 13 bases from J, with 18 bases between. Germline assignment: CDR1 MGHDK and CDR2 SYGVNS. The CDR3 region has the DNA TGTGCCAGCCCAAAGGGGTGTGTTACGCCCCTCCACTTT. It is translated as CASPKGCVTPLHF.

CDR3 coding DNA: TGTGCCAGCTCACCCGGCGGTAACTACGAGCAGTACTTC. Translating gives CASSPGGNYEQYF. The gene calls are TRBV18 and TRBJ2-7, with D uncertain. Trimming cost V 3 bases and J 3 bases, with 9 bases left between them. CDR3 length equals 13 residues. CDR1 is KGHSH, CDR2 LQKENI, per germline. The full variable domain, rest sourced from reference TRBV18 and TRBJ2-7, is NAGVMQNPRHLVRRRGQEARLRCSPMKGHSHVYWYRQLPEEGLKFMVYLQKENIIDESGMPKERFSAEFPKEGPSILRIQQVVRGDSAAYFCASSPGGNYEQYFGPGTRLTVT.

The rearrangement links TRBV30 to TRBJ2-3, with TRBD2 identical over 10 bases. This CDR3 is 15 amino acids long. Germline V lookup: CDR1 GTSNPN, CDR2 SVGIG (reference sequence). V shed 0 bases, J shed 4 bases, and the junction held 4 bases outside the gene matches. CDR3 sequence reads: CAWSVLAGRADTQYF. The CDR3 DNA is TGTGCCTGGAGTGTACTAGCGGGAAGGGCAGATACGCAGTATTTT.

The J gene is TRBJ2-5, the V gene TRBV29-1, with D hard to call. This CDR3 is 13 amino acids long. V lost 4 bases and J lost 5, with 14 bases in between. Germline CDR1 and CDR2: SQVTM and ANQGSEA. CDR3 residues: CSVGPRQKETQYF. Here the CDR3 DNA reads TGCAGCGTTGGACCGCGACAAAAGGAGACCCAGTACTTC. Variable domain in full (rest from reference TRBV29-1 and TRBJ2-5): SAVISQKPSRDICQRGTSLTIQCQVDSQVTMMFWYRQQPGQSLTLIATANQGSEATYESGFVIDKFPISRPNLTFSTLTVSNMSPEDSSIYLCSVGPRQKETQYFGPGTRLLVL.

Only a few counts were recorded for this clone. V is TRBV2 and J is TRBJ2-7, with D possibly TRBD2 on 6 matching bases. CDR3 size: 12 residues. The V gene lost 8 bases and the J gene lost 9 bases, with 17 bases spanning the gap. Germline assignment: CDR1 SNHLY and CDR2 FYNNEI. The CDR3 is CASDLDGSVQYF. The CDR3, as DNA: TGTGCCAGCGACTTGGACGGGAGTGTGCAGTACTTC.